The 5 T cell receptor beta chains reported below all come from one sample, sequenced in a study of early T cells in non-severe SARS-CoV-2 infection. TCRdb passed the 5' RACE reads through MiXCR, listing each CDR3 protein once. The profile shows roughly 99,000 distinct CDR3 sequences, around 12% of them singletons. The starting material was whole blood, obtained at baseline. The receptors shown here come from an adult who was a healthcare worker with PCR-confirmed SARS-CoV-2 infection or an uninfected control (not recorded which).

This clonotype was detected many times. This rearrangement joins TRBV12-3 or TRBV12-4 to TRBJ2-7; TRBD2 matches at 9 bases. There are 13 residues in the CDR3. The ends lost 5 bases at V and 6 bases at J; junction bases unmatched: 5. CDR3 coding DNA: TGTGCCAGCAGTCCGGGACTAGCTAGCGAGCAGTACTTC. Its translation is CASSPGLASEQYF.

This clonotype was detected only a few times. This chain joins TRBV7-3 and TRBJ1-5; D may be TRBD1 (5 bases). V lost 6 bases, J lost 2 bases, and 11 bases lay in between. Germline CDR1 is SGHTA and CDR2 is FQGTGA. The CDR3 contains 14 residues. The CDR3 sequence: CASRTGGGNQPQHF. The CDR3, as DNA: TGTGCCAGCAGGACCGGGGGTGGCAATCAGCCCCAGCATTTT.

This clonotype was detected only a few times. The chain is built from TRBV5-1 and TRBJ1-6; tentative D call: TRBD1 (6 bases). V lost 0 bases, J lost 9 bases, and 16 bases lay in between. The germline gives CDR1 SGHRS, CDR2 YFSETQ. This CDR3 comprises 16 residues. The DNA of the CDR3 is TGCGCCAGCAGCTTGGCCGGGGGGACATCTTTTTCACCCCTCCACTTT. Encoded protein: CASSLAGGTSFSPLHF.

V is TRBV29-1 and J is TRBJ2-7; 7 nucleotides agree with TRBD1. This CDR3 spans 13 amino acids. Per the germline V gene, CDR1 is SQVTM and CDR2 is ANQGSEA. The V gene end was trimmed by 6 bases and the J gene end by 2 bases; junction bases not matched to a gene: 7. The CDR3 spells CSVSRDSAYEQYF. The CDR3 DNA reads TGCAGCGTCAGTCGGGACAGTGCCTACGAGCAGTACTTC.

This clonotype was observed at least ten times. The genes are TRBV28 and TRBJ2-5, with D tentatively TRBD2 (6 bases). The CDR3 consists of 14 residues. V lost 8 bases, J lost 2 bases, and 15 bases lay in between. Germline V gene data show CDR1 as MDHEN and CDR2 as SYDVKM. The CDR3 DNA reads TGTGCCAGCCGCGGGCGGGAAAAGCAAGAGACCCAGTACTTC. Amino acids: CASRGREKQETQYF.